These 3 T cell receptor beta chains originate from one sample sequenced in a study of T cell repertoires in cytomegalovirus infection. Each CDR3 protein gets one entry after TCRdb re-called the reads with MiXCR. Here the sample spans about half a million distinct CDR3 sequences, 30% to 40% being singletons. The antigens of these receptors remain unknown. Source: cultured PBMCs, taken from culture after CMV antigen stimulation. Receptor source: a human donor in good health (CMV status not recorded). Some clones in this sample may be carry-over from other donors' samples.

In this sample, this clonotype turned up a few times. The chain links TRBV7-3 to TRBJ2-1; D is possibly TRBD1 (5 bases). The CDR3 spans 14 residues. Germline values: CDR1 SGHTA, CDR2 FQGTGA. V gave up 4 bases and J gave up 8 bases, with 15 bases separating them. CDR3 bases: TGTGCCAGCAGCTCACAGGAGACGAGAGATGAGCAGTTCTTC. This sequence encodes CASSSQETRDEQFF.

The rearrangement uses TRBV20-1 and TRBJ2-3; unclear D gene. This CDR3 region has 13 residues. Deletions cut 8 bases from V and 2 bases from J, with 14 bases between. Germline lookup yields CDR1 DFQATT and CDR2 SNEGSKA (reference sequence). The CDR3 region is CSIRALYTDTQYF. In DNA form, the CDR3 reads TGCAGTATCCGAGCGCTTTACACAGATACGCAGTATTTT.

The chain carries TRBV7-3 and TRBJ2-1; D is possibly TRBD1 or TRBD2 (5 bases each). From germline, CDR1 is SGHTA and CDR2 FQGTGA. There are 13 residues in the CDR3. Trimming pared 1 base from V and 5 bases from J, leaving 6 bases between. In nucleotides, the CDR3 is TGTGCCAGCAGCTTAATGGGGGACAATGAGCAGTTCTTC. Translated: CASSLMGDNEQFF.